This TCR beta chain was found in a study of CD8+ T cells in alopecia areata. Study summary: Percent of scalp involved defined treated patients' severity scores.

Extracted from the samples, RNA was reverse transcribed into cDNA to serve as the sequencing template. Sequencing used immunoSEQ multiplex PCR; TCRdb keeps in-frame clones, though not all of them. The repertoire holds 100,000 to 120,000 clones, with 56% as singletons. Worth noting for this clone: Its matching antigen is unknown.

Treatment meaning: oral pan-JAK inhibitor, 5-10 mg twice daily. The germline V gene encodes CDR1 MNHEY and CDR2 SMNVEV (reference sequence). Trimming took off 10 bases at V and 0 bases at J, with 16 bases between the two ends. The CDR3 loop spans 15 amino acids. Points from the study as a whole: Patients displayed less clarity in TCR sharing than mice, a finding possibly related to HLA. Resident alphabeta T-cell populations of normal skin are likewise subject to sequencing in scalp samples. Many expanded lesional clones persisted during tofacitinib (in both scalp and blood).

The rearrangement links TRBV27 to TRBJ2-1; weak D call: TRBD2 (5 bases). The sequence derives from a human donor with alopecia areata. The sample was CD4+ T cells sorted from blood, taken at week 24, from a patient treated with tofacitinib. The CDR3 DNA reads as TGTGCCACTCACCCCCCGGGGAGCTCCTACAATGAGCAGTTCTTC. Translated: CATHPPGSSYNEQFF.